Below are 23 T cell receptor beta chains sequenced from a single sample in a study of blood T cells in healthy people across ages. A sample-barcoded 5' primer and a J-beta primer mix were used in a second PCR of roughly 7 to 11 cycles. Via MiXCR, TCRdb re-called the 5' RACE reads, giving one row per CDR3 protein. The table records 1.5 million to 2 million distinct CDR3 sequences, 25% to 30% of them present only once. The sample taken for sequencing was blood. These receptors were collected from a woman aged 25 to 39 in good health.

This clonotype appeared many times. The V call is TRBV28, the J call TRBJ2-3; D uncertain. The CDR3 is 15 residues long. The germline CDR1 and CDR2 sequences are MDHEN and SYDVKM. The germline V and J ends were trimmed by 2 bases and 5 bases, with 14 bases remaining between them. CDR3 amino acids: CASSLSWASGDTQYF. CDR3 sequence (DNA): TGTGCCAGCAGTTTAAGTTGGGCCTCCGGAGATACGCAGTATTTT.

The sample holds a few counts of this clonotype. The DNA of the CDR3 is TGTGCCAGCAGTTTCACAGGGGGCGCGGCTGGCTACACCTTC. This codes for CASSFTGGAAGYTF. The chain combines TRBV12-3 or TRBV12-4 with TRBJ1-2; TRBD1 aligns across 9 bases. Losses at the gene ends were 3 bases for V and 7 bases for J; bases not matched to a gene: 6. The CDR3 extends over 14 amino acids.

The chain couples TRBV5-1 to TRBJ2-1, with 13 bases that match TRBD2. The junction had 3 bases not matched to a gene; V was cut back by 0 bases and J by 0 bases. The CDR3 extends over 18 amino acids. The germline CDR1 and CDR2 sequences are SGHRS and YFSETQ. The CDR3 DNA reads TGCGCCAGCAGCTTGGGGACTAGCGGGGGTTACTCCTACAATGAGCAGTTCTTC. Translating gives CASSLGTSGGYSYNEQFF.

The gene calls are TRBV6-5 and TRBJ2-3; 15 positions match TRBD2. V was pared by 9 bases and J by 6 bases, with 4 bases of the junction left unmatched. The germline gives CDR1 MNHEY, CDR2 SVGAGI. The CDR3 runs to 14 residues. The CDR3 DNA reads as TGTGCCAGTCGGACTAGCGGGGGGGAGGATACGCAGTATTTT. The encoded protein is CASRTSGGEDTQYF.

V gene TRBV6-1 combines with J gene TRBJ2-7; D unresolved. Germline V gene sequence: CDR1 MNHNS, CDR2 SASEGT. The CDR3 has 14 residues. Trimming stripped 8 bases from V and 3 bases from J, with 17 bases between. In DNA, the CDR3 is TGTGCCAGCCGCATCAGCTACAGCAACTACGAGCAGTACTTC. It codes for CASRISYSNYEQYF.

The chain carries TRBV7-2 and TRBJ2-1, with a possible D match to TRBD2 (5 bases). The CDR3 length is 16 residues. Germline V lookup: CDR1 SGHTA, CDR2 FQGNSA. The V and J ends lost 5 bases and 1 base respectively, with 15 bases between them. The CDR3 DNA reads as TGTGCCAGCAGCCCCCCGGGGATAGCGTCCTACAATGAGCAGTTCTTC. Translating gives CASSPPGIASYNEQFF.

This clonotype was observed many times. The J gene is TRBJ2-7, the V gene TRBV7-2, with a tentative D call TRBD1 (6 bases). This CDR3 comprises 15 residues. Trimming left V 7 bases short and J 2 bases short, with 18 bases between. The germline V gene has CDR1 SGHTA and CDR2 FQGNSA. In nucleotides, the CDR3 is TGTGCCAGCAACAGCTTGGACAGAGCGGCCTACGAGCAGTACTTC. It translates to CASNSLDRAAYEQYF. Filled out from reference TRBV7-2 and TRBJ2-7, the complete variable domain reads GAGVSQSPSNKVTEKGKDVELRCDPISGHTALYWYRQSLGQGLEFLIYFQGNSAPDKSGLPSDRFSAERTGGSVSTLTIQRTQQEDSAVYLCASNSLDRAAYEQYFGPGTRLTVT.

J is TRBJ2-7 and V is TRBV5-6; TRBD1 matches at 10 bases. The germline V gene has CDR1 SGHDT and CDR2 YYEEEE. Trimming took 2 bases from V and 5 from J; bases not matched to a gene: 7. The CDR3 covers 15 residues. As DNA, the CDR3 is TGTGCCAGCAGCTTAGATCGGACAGGGGGAAACGAGCAGTACTTC. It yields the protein CASSLDRTGGNEQYF. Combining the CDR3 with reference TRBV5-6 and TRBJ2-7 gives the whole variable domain DAGVTQSPTHLIKTRGQQVTLRCSPKSGHDTVSWYQQALGQGPQFIFQYYEEEERQRGNFPDRFSGHQFPNYSSELNVNALLLGDSALYLCASSLDRTGGNEQYFGPGTRLTVT.

The CDR3 region has the DNA TGCAGCGTTGGGGTTCAGGAAGCGATCCAGTACTTC. Amino acids: CSVGVQEAIQYF. The chain uses TRBV29-1 and TRBJ2-5; the D is unclear. Trimming took 4 bases from V and 10 from J, leaving 16 bases between them. Looked up from germline, CDR1 is SQVTM and CDR2 is ANQGSEA. The CDR3 is 12 amino acids.

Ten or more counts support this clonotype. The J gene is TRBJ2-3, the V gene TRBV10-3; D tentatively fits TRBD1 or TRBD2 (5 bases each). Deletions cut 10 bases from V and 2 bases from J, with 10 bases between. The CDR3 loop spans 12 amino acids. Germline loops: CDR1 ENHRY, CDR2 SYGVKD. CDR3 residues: CATGADTDTQYF. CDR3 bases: TGTGCCACCGGGGCAGACACAGATACGCAGTATTTT.

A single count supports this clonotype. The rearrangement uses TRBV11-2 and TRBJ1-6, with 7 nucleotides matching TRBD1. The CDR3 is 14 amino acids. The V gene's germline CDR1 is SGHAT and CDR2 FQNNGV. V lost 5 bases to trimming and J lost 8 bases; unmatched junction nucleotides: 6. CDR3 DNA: TGTGCCAGCAGCGTAACAGGGGTGGATTCACCCCTCCACTTT. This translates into CASSVTGVDSPLHF.

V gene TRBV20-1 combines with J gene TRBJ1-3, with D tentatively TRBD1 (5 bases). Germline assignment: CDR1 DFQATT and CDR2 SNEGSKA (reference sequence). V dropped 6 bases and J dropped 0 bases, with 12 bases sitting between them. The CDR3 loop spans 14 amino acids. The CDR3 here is CSAIRGTSGNTIYF. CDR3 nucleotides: TGCAGTGCCATCCGGGGGACCTCTGGAAACACCATATATTTT.

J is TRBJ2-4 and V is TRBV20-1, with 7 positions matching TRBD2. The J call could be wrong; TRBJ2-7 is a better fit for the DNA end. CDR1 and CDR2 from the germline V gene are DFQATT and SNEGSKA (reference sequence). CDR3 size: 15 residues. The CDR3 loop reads CSARGVASGHYEQYF. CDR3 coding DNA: TGCAGTGCTAGAGGAGTGGCTAGCGGCCACTACGAGCAGTACTTC.

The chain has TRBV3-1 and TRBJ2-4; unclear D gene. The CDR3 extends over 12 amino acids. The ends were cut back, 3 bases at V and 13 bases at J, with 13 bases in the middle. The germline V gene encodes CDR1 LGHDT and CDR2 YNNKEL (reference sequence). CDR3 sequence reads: CASSQLLGEQYF. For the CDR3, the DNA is TGTGCCAGCAGCCAGCTTTTGGGTGAGCAGTACTTC.

For the CDR3, the DNA is TGTGCCTGGAGTCCTCTTTTCCCGGATAGTTCCACAGATACGCAGTATTTT. This encodes CAWSPLFPDSSTDTQYF. This chain joins TRBV30 and TRBJ2-3; D unresolved. With 2 bases removed from V and 2 bases from J, the gap between germline ends came to 20 bases. In germline, CDR1 is GTSNPN, CDR2 SVGIG (reference sequence). This CDR3 spans 17 amino acids.

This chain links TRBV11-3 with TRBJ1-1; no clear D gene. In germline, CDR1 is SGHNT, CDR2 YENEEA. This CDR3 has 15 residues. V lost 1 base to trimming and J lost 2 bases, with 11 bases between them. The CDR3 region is CASSLGGGINTEAFF. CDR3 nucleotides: TGTGCCAGCAGCTTAGGAGGAGGGATCAACACTGAAGCTTTCTTT.

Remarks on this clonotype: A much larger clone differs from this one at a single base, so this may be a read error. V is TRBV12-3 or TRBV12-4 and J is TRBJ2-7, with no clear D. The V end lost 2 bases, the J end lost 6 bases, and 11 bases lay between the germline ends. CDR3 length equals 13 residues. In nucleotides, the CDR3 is TGTGCCAGCAGTTTATTGACAAGGTCCGAGCAGTACTTC. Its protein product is CASSLLTRSEQYF.

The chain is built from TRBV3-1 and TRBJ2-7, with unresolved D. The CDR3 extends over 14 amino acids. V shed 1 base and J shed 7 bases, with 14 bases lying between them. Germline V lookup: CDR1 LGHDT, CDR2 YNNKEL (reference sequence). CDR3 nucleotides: TGTGCCAGCAGCCAAGTCTTCGACACGAGTGAGCAGTACTTC. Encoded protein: CASSQVFDTSEQYF.

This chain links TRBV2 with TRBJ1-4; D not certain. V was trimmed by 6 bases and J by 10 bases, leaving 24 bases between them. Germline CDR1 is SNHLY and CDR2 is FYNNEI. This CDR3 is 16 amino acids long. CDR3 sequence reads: CASRTSPGPSGAKLFF. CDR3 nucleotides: TGTGCCAGCAGGACCTCCCCCGGCCCTAGCGGAGCAAAACTGTTTTTT.

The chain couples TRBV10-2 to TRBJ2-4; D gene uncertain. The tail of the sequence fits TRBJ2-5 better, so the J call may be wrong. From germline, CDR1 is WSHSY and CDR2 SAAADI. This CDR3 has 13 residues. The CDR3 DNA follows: TGCGCCAGCAGTAACTTACAGAGGGAGACCCAGTACTTC. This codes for CASSNLQRETQYF.

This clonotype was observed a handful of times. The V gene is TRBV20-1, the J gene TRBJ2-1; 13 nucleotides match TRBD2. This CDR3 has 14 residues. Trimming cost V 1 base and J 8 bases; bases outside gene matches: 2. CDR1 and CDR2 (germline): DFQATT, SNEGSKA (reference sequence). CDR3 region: CSARGTSGSDEQFF. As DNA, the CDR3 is TGCAGTGCTAGAGGGACTAGCGGGAGTGATGAGCAGTTCTTC.

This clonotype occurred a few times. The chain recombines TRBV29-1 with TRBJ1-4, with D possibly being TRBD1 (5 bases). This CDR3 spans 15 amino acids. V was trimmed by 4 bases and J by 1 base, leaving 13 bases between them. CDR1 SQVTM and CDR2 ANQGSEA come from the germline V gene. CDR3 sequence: CSVAGEGGTNEKLFF. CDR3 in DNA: TGCAGCGTTGCGGGGGAAGGCGGAACTAATGAAAAACTGTTTTTT.

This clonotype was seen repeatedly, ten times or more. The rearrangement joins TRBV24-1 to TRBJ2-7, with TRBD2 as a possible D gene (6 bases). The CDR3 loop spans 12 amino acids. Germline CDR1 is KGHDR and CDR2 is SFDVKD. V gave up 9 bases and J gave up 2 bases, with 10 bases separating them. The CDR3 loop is CATGREPYEQYF. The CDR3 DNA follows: TGTGCCACCGGACGGGAGCCCTACGAGCAGTACTTC.